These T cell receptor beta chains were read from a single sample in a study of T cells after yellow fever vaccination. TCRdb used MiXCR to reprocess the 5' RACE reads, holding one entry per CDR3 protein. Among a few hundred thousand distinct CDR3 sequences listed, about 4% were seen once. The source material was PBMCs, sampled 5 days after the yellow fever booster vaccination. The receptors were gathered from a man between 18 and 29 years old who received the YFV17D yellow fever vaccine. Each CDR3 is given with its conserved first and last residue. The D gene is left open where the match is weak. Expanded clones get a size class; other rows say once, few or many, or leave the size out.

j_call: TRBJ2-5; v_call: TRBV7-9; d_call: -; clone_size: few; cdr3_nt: TGTGCCAGCAGCGGAACGGGTAATAGGGAGACCCAGTACTTC; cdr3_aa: CASSGTGNRETQYF
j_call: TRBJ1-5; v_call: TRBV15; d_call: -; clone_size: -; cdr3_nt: TGTGCCACCAGCAGAGATTTCTACACCAACCTCGGGCAGCCCCAGCATTTT; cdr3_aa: CATSRDFYTNLGQPQHF
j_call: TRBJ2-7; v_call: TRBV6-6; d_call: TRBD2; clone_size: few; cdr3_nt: TGTGCCAGCAGTTATCCGGGGGGGGAGTACGAGCAGTACTTC; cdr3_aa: CASSYPGGEYEQYF
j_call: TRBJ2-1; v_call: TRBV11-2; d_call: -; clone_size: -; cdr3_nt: TGTGCCAGCAGCTCCGGTGGGACTCCCCAGGAGCAGTTCTTC; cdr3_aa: CASSSGGTPQEQFF
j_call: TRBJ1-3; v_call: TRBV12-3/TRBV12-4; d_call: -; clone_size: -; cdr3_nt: TGTGCCAGCCCAGAAGGCTCTGGAAACACCATATATTTT; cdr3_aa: CASPEGSGNTIYF
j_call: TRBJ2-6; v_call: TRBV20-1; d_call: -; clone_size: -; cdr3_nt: TGCAGTGCTGGATCTGACAGTGCTCCTCTCTCTGGGGCCAACGTCCTGACTTTC; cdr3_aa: CSAGSDSAPLSGANVLTF
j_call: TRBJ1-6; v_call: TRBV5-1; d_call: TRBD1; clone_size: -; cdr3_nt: TGCGCCAGCAGTCCGGGGACAGGGGGCTGGTCACCCCTCCACTTT; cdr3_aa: CASSPGTGGWSPLHF
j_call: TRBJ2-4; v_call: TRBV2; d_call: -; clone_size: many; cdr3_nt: TGTGCCATTAACCTAGGGGGGATTCAGTACTTC; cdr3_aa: CAINLGGIQYF
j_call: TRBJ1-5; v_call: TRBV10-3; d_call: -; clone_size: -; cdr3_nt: TGTGCCATCAGTGGAGGGGCTGGCGCCGGGAATAGCAATCAGCCCCAGCATTTT; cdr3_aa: CAISGGAGAGNSNQPQHF
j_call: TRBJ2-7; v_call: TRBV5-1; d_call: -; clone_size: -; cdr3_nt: TGCGCCAGCAGCCTAGACGCAGGGGGGAACTACGAGCAGTACTTC; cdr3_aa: CASSLDAGGNYEQYF
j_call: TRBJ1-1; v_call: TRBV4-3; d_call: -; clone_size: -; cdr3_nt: TGCGCCAGCAGCCAAGATAGTGTCAGTGAGAACACTGAAGCTTTCTTT; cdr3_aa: CASSQDSVSENTEAFF
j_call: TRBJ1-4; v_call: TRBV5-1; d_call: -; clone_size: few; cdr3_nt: TGCGCCAGCAGCTCTAACGGACCGAATGAAAAACTGTTTTTT; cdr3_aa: CASSSNGPNEKLFF
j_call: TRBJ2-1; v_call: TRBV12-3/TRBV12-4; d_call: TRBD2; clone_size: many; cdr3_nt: TGTGCCAGCATCCTCCAAGGGCTAGCGGGTAACAATGAGCAGTTCTTC; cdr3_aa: CASILQGLAGNNEQFF
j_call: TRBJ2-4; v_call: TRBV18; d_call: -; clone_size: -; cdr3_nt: TGTGCCAGCTCACCGTCTGAAGCCAAAAACATTCAGTACTTC; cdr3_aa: CASSPSEAKNIQYF
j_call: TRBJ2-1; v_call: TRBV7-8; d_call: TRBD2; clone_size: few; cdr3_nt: TGTGCCAGCAGCGTGGCCCTAGCGGGGGGAGGATATGAGCAGTTCTTC; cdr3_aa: CASSVALAGGGYEQFF
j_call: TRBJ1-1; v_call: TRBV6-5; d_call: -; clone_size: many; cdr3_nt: TGTGCCAGCAGATTCTCAATGGGGGGAAACACTGAAGCTTTCTTT; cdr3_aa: CASRFSMGGNTEAFF
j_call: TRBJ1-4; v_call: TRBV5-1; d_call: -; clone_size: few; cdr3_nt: TGCGCCAGCAGCCCGGACGGGGGGGGAGATGAAAAACTGTTTTTT; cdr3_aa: CASSPDGGGDEKLFF
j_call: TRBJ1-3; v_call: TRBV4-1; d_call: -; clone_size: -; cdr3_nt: TGCGCCAGCAGCCAAGAAGGTCAGAGCTCTGGAAACACCATATATTTT; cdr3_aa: CASSQEGQSSGNTIYF
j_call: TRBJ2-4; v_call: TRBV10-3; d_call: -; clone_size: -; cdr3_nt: TGTGCCATCAGTGAGTCGTCCGCTCTAGCCAAAAACATTCAGTACTTC; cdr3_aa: CAISESSALAKNIQYF
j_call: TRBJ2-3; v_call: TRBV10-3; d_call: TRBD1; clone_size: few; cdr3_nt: TGTGCCATCAGCACCCCGACAGGGGCCAGGGCAGATACGCAGTATTTT; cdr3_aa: CAISTPTGARADTQYF
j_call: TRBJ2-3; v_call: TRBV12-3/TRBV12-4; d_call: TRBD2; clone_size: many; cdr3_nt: TGTGCCAGCAGTTCACCTATAGCGGGGACGCAGTATTTT; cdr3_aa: CASSSPIAGTQYF
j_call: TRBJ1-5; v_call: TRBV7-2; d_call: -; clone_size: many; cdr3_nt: TGTGCCAGCAGCTTATTCGCAGTACCTAATCAGCCCCAGCATTTT; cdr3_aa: CASSLFAVPNQPQHF
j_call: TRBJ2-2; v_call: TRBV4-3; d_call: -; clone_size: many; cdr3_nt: TGCGCCAGCAGCCAAGATAAAGGACACGGAGTCCGTAACACCGGGGAGCTGTTTTTT; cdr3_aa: CASSQDKGHGVRNTGELFF
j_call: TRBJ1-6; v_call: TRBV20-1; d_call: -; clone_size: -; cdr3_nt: TGCAGTGCTAGAGAGACAGGCTACTATAATTCACCCCTCCACTTT; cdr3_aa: CSARETGYYNSPLHF
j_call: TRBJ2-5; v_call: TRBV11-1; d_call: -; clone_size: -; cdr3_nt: TGTGCCAGCAGCTTAGGGCAAGCCAATAGCAACCAAGAGACCCAGTACTTC; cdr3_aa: CASSLGQANSNQETQYF
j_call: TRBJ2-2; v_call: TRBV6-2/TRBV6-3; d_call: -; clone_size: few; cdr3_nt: TGTGCCAGCACCCAGATGGGACAAGGGAACACCGGGGAGCTGTTTTTT; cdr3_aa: CASTQMGQGNTGELFF
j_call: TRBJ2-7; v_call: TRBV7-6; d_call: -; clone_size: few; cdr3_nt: TGTGCCAGCAGCTTAAGCACTTCGGTTCTCTACGAGCAGTACTTC; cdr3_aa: CASSLSTSVLYEQYF
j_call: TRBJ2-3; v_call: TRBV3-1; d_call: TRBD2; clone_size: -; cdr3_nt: TGTGCCAGCAGCGAACTAGCGGGGGTGACAGATACGCAGTATTTT; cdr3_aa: CASSELAGVTDTQYF
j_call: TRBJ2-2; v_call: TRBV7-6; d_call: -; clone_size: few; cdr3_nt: TGTGCCAGCAGCTTCGGTGGGGGGCGTTTAGTCGCCGGGGAGCTGTTTTTT; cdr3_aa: CASSFGGGRLVAGELFF
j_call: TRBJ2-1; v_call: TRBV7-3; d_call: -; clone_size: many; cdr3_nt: TGTGCCAGCAGCTTAATCGCGGGAAGCTCCTACAATGAGCAGTTCTTC; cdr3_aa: CASSLIAGSSYNEQFF
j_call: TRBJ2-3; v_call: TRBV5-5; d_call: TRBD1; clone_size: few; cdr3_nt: TGTGCCAGCAGCTTCCGGGACAGCGTCACAGATACGCAGTATTTT; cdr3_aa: CASSFRDSVTDTQYF
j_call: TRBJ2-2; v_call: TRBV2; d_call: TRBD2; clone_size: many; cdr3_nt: TGTGCCAGCAGTGGGGAGCGGGGCCACACCGGGGAGCTGTTTTTT; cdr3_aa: CASSGERGHTGELFF
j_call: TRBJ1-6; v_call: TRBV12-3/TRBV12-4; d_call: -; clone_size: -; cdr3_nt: TGTGCCAGCAGGAGGGGGGGTCCACCCCTCCACTTT; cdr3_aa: CASRRGGPPLHF
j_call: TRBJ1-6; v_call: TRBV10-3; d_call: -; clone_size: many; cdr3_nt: TGTGCCATCAAGGGCGGCTCCAATTCACCCCTCCACTTT; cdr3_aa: CAIKGGSNSPLHF
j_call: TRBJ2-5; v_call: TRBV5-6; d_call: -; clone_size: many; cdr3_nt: TGTGCCAGCAGCTTAGGTGGGGGGCAGGAGACCCAGTACTTC; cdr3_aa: CASSLGGGQETQYF
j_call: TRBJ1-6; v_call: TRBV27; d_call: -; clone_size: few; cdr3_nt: TGTGCCAGCAGTTACTGGAATTCACCCCTCCACTTT; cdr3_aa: CASSYWNSPLHF
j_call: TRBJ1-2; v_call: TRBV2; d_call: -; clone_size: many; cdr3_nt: TGTGCCAGCAGTGGGGGGATGACAGGCGTCGCTAACTATGGCTACACCTTC; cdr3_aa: CASSGGMTGVANYGYTF
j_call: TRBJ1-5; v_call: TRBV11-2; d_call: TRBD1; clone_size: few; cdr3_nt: TGTGCCAGCAGCTCCTTACAGGGGCGGAATCAGCCCCAGCATTTT; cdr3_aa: CASSSLQGRNQPQHF
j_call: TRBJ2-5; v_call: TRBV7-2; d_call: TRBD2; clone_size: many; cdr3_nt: TGTGCCAGCAGCTTAGGGGGGGGGACCCAGTACTTC; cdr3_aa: CASSLGGGTQYF
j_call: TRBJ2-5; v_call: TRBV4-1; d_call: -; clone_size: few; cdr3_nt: TGCGCCAGCAGCCGAGTGGGGGACGGACAAGAGACCCAGTACTTC; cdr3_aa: CASSRVGDGQETQYF